The clone carrying this T cell receptor beta chain was recorded many times. Its antigen remains unidentified. V was cut by 5 bases and J by 4 bases, with 9 bases left in between. From germline, CDR1 is SGHTA and CDR2 FQGNSA. The CDR3 totals 13 residues. This sample was taken from a study of early T cells in non-severe SARS-CoV-2 infection. Whole-study findings and limits: Clonotype matching in VDJdb favored anti-spike CD8 responses and did not capture private and CD4 specificities.

The protocol attached unique molecular identifiers to individual cDNA molecules. One entry per CDR3 protein, called by TCRdb with MiXCR from the 5' RACE reads. This table holds tens of thousands of distinct CDR3 sequences, around an eighth found once. The sample here was whole blood, taken at baseline. The source is an adult who was a healthcare worker with PCR-confirmed SARS-CoV-2 infection or an uninfected control (not recorded which). The chain recombines TRBV7-2 with TRBJ2-1; D is ambiguous. CDR3 bases: TGTGCCAGCAGCCAATCACATTACAATGAGCAGTTCTTC. Residues: CASSQSHYNEQFF.